The clone carrying this T cell receptor beta chain was seen a single time. The method was immunoSEQ multiplex PCR; TCRdb's version includes in-frame clones alone and lacks a portion of them. The profile shows around 31,000 clones, around 81% of them singletons. These data are taken from a study of OX40 agonist ivuxolimab in advanced cancers. Study-level information: The study gave patients intravenous ivuxolimab at 0.01 to 10 mg/kg every 2 weeks.

The CDR3 totals 15 residues. CDR1 is LGHNA and CDR2 is YSLEER in the germline V gene. The J segment lost 7 bases and the V segment lost 2 bases, leaving 7 bases of the junction unmatched. The TCR comes from an adult with an advanced solid tumor such as melanoma, head and neck, liver or kidney cancer. V is TRBV4-3 and J is TRBJ1-5, with 8 positions matching TRBD1. The specimen comprised CD4+ or CD8+ T cells sorted from blood, sampled in a trial of the OX40 agonist ivuxolimab. The CDR3 DNA sequence: TGCGCCAGCAGCCAATGGACAGGGTCGGGGCAGCCCCAGCATTTT. Translating it yields CASSQWTGSGQPQHF.